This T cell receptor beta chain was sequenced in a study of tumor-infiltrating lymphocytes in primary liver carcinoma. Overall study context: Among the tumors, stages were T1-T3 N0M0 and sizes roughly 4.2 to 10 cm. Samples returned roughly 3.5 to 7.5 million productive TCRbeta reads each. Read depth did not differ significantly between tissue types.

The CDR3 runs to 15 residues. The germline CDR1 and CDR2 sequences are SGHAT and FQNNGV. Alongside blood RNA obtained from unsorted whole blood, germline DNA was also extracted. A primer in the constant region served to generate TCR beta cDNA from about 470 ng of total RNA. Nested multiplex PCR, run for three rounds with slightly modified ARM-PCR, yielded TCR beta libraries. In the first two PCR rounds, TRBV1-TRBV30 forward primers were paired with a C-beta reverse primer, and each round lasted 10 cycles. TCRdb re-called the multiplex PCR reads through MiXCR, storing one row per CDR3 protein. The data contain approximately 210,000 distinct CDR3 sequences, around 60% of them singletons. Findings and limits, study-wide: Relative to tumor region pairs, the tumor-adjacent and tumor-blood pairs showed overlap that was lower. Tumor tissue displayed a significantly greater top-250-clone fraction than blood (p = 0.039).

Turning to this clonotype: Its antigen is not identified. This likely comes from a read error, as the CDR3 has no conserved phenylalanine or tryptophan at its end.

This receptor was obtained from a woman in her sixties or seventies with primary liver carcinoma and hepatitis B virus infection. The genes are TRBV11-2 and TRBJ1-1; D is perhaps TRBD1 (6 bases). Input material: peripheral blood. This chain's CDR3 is CASNLGGQRDTEAFY. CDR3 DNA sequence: TGTGCCAGCAACTTAGGAGGACAGAGAGACACTGAAGCTTTCTAT.